The rows below give T cell receptor beta chains drawn from one sample of a study of tumor and adjacent non-tumor tissue in lung cancer. TCRdb fed the multiplex PCR reads into MiXCR, producing one record per CDR3 protein. The sample includes some 80,000 distinct CDR3 sequences, 72% of them seen just once. Sequencing input: lung tumor tissue. Receptors originate from a woman aged 40 to 49 with non-small cell lung cancer. Each CDR3 is given with its conserved first and last residue. The order of the fields is D gene, clone size, V gene, J gene, CDR3 protein, CDR3 DNA. A D gene is named only where the DNA matches it firmly. Only part of the rows carry a size: once, few, many, or a class if the clone is expanded.

>.|.|TRBV6-2/TRBV6-3|TRBJ1-2
CVSSDRESRRYTF
TGTGTCAGCAGTGACCGGGAGAGCAGGCGCTACACCTTC
>TRBD2|.|TRBV6-9|TRBJ2-3
CASSPGGRPYTYTQYF
TGTGCCAGCTCCCCAGGCGGGAGGCCCTACACATATACACAGTATTTT
>.|.|TRBV11-1|TRBJ2-1
CASSLWMVDYNEQIF
TGTGCCAGCAGCTTATGGATGGTAGATTACAATGAGCAGATTTTC
>TRBD1|few|TRBV4-1|TRBJ1-2
CASNQDPQGNYGYTF
TGCGCCAGCAACCAAGACCCACAGGGGAACTATGGCTACACCTTC
>TRBD1|medium-sized|TRBV6-2/TRBV6-3|TRBJ1-5
CASETGGVNQPQHF
TGTGCCAGCGAGACAGGGGGCGTCAATCAGCCCCAGCATTTT
>.|.|TRBV4-1|TRBJ2-1
CPSSQEISGTPNGQFF
TGCCCCAGCAGCCAGGAGATTTCCGGGACACCCAATGGGCAATTCTTC
>.|.|TRBV12-3/TRBV12-4|TRBJ2-3
CASSFRGGGTDTQCF
TGTGCCAGCAGTTTTAGGGGAGGGGGCACAGATACGCAGTGTTTT
>.|.|TRBV7-9|TRBJ2-7
CASRLGGNPEQYF
TGTGCCAGCCGCTTAGGGGGTAACCCCGAGCAGTACTTC
>.|.|TRBV5-6|TRBJ2-5
CASSLASGQYTQYF
TGTGCCAGCAGCTTGGCCTCGGGCCAATATACCCAGTACTTC
>.|.|TRBV6-1|TRBJ2-1
CASNPRTSVGMGNERFF
.
>.|.|TRBV29-1|TRBJ1-2
CRVEGTGWSYGYTF
TGTAGGGTTGAAGGGACGGGTTGGAGTTATGGCTACACCTTC
>.|.|TRBV4-2|TRBJ2-2
CASNRGLTGDTGELFF
TGTGCCAGCAACCGAGGACTAACGGGGGACACCGGGGAGCTGTTTTTT
>.|.|TRBV6-5|TRBJ2-7
CASSRTSFSSYEHYF
TGTGCCAGTAGCCGAACCAGTTTTAGCTCCTACGAGCACTACTTC
>.|once|TRBV11-2|TRBJ2-2
CASSPNSVGLEVLFF
TGTGCCAGCAGCCCAAATTCAGTGGGCTTGGAGGTGCTGTTTTTT
>.|few|TRBV28|TRBJ1-2
CASSHRCGYTF
TGTGCCAGCAGTCATAGATGTGGCTACACCTTC